What follows is one TCR beta chain and its context. Its target is not known. The germline V gene encodes CDR1 SGHNT and CDR2 YYREEE (reference sequence). The CDR3 is 15 residues long. Trimming removed 4 bases from V and 5 bases from J; junction bases left unmatched: 5. Assay used: immunoSEQ multiplex PCR; TCRdb lists only in-frame clones, some missing. This table holds 100,000 to 130,000 clones, 91% found once. The data were obtained in a study of OX40 agonist ivuxolimab in advanced cancers. Turning to the study itself: Among those enrolled, mean age was around 55 years (range roughly 23 to 90) and approximately 83% were male. Findings and limits, study-wide: At 0.1 to 3.0 mg/kg and by week 6, CD4+ and CD8+ T cells in the blood had expanded clonally. Expansion of clones was among the lowest in partial responders at 0.1-3.0 mg/kg.

The receptor was isolated from an adult with an advanced solid tumor such as melanoma, head and neck, liver or kidney cancer. The sample consisted of CD4+ or CD8+ T cells sorted from blood, taken in a trial of the OX40 agonist ivuxolimab. V gene TRBV5-4 combines with J gene TRBJ2-1, with 11 nucleotides matching TRBD2. The CDR3 nucleotides are TGTGCCAGCAGCACTCGGACTAGCGGGCACAATGAGCAGTTCTTC. Protein: CASSTRTSGHNEQFF.